This T cell receptor (beta chain) derives from a study of blood T cell repertoires in COVID-19. Looking at the study overall: Samples taken during acute and convalescent COVID-19 were collected in the United States, Italy and Spain.

Assay: immunoSEQ multiplex PCR; the TCRdb copy retains only in-frame clones and omits some. The sample comprises 180,000 or so clones, roughly 88% of which are singletons, and 9.8% rests with the top ten. Trimming removed 1 base from V and 5 bases from J, with 4 bases in between. The CDR3 contains 12 residues. Germline CDR1 and CDR2: LGHDT and YNNKEL (reference sequence). V and J are TRBV3-1 (or the pseudogene TRBV3-2) and TRBJ2-3, with D hard to call. What was sequenced was peripheral blood. This receptor was identified in an elderly woman with acute or convalescent COVID-19. The CDR3 DNA follows: TGTGCCAGCAGCCAAGTCGGAGATACGCAGTATTTT. Encoded protein: CASSQVGDTQYF.